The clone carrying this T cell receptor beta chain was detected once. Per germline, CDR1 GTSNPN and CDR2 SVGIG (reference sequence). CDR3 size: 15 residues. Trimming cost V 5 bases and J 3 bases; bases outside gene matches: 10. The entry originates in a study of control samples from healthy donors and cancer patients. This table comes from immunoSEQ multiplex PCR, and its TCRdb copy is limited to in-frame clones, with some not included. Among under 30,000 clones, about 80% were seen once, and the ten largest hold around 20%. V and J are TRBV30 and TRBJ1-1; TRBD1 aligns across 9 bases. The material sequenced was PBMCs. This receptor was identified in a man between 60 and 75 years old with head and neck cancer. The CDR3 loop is CAWETGGSMDTEAFF. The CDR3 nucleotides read TGTGCCTGGGAGACAGGGGGGAGCATGGACACTGAAGCTTTCTTT.